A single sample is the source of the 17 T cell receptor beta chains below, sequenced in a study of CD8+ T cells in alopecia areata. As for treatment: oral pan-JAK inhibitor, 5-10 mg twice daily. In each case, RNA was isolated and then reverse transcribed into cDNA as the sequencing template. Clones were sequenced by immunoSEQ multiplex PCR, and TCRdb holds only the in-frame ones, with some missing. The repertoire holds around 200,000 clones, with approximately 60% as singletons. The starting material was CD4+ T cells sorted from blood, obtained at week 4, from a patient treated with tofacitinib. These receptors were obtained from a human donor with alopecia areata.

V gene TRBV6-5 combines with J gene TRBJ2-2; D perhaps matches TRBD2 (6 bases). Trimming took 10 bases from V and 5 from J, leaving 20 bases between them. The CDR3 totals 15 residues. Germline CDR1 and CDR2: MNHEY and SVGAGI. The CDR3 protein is CATYRPMGRTGELFF. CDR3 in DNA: TGTGCCACCTACCGCCCCATGGGGAGGACCGGGGAGCTGTTTTTT.

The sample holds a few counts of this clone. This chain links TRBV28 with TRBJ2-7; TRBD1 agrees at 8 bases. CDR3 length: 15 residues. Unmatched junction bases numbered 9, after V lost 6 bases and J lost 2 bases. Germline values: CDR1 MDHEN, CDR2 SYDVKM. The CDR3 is CASSLQGGGPYEQYF. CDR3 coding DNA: TGTGCCAGCAGCTTACAGGGGGGAGGACCCTACGAGCAGTACTTC.

The CDR3 nucleotides read TGTGCCAGCCATAAACGGGACAGGGGACACGAGCAGTACTTC. It translates to CASHKRDRGHEQYF. This chain joins TRBV28 and TRBJ2-7; 10 bases line up with TRBD1. Germline assignment: CDR1 MDHEN and CDR2 SYDVKM. The V segment lost 8 bases and the J segment 5 bases; nucleotides outside the gene matches: 9. The CDR3 loop spans 14 amino acids.

The DNA for the CDR3 is TGCAGCGTTGTACGGGACAGGGTCGGCGCTGAAGCTTTCTTT. It specifies CSVVRDRVGAEAFF. This chain uses TRBV29-1 with TRBJ1-1; 9 nucleotides agree with TRBD1. The CDR3 is 14 residues long. Looked up from germline, CDR1 is SQVTM and CDR2 is ANQGSEA. V shed 4 bases and J 6 bases; nucleotides not matched to a gene: 9.

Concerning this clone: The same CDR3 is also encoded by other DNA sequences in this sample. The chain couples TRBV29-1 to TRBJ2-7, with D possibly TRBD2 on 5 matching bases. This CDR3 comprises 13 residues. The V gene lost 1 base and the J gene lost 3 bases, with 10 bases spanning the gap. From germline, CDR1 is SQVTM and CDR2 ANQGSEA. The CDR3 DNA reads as TGCAGCGTTGAAGGGACTGGCGGCTACGAGCAGTACTTC. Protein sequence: CSVEGTGGYEQYF.

DNA for the CDR3: TGTGCCAGCAGCTTGGGGCTTGCGAACACCGGGGAGCTGTTTTTT. This codes for CASSLGLANTGELFF. This sequence joins TRBV5-4 and TRBJ2-2, with no clear D. CDR1 SGHNT and CDR2 YYREEE come from the germline V gene (reference sequence). The CDR3 has 15 residues. Trimming removed 0 bases at V and 0 bases at J, with 6 bases between. The full variable domain, completed using reference TRBV5-4 and TRBJ2-2, is ETGVTQSPTHLIKTRGQQVTLRCSSQSGHNTVSWYQQALGQGPQFIFQYYREEENGRGNFPPRFSGLQFPNYSSELNVNALELDDSALYLCASSLGLANTGELFFGEGSRLTVL.

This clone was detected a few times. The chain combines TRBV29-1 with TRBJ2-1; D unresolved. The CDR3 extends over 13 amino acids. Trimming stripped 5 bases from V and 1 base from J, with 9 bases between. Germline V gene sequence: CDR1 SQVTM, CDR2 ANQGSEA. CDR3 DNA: TGCAGCGTTTGTCCGCGTTCCTACAATGAGCAGTTCTTC. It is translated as CSVCPRSYNEQFF.

CDR3: CASSAHSSSYEQYF. Here the CDR3 DNA reads TGTGCCAGCAGTGCCCACTCTAGCTCCTACGAGCAGTACTTC. The V call is TRBV2, the J call TRBJ2-7, with unresolved D. Germline loops: CDR1 SNHLY, CDR2 FYNNEI. This CDR3 spans 14 amino acids. V was trimmed by 4 bases and J by 0 bases, leaving 10 bases between them.

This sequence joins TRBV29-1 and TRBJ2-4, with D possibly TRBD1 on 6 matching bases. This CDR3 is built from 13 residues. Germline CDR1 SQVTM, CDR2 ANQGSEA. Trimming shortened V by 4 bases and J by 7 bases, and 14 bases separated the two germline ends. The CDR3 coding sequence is TGCAGCGTTGCCCGTCCCAGGGGCAACATTCAGTACTTC. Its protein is CSVARPRGNIQYF.

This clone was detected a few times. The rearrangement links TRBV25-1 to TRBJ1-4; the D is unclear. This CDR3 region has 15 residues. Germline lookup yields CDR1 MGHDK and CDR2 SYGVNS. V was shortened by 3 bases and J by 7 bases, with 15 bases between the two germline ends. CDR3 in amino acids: CASSDLGRGVEKLFF. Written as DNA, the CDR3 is TGTGCCAGCAGTGACCTCGGACGAGGAGTTGAAAAACTGTTTTTT.

CDR3 nucleotides: TGCAGCGCCGGGGGGAGAGAGACCCAGTACTTC. As protein: CSAGGRETQYF. The rearrangement joins TRBV29-1 to TRBJ2-5, with 7 bases aligning to TRBD2. CDR3 size: 11 residues. Germline V CDR1 and CDR2: SQVTM, ANQGSEA. The junction had 3 bases not matched to a gene; V was cut back by 7 bases and J by 4 bases.

The CDR3 sequence is CASSLGQTTNEKLFF. CDR3 DNA: TGCGCCAGCAGCCTCGGACAGACAACTAATGAAAAACTGTTTTTT. The J gene is TRBJ1-4, the V gene TRBV5-1, with D possibly TRBD1 on 6 matching bases. Trimming shortened V by 4 bases and J by 0 bases, and 10 bases separated the two germline ends. The germline V gene encodes CDR1 SGHRS and CDR2 YFSETQ. This CDR3 contains 15 residues.

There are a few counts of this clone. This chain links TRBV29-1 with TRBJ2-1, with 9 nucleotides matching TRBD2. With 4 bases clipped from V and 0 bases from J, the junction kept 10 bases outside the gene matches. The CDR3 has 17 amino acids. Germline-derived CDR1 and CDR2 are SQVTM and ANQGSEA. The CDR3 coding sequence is TGCAGCGTTGGGACTAGCGCAAAAGGGAGCTCCTACAATGAGCAGTTCTTC. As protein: CSVGTSAKGSSYNEQFF.

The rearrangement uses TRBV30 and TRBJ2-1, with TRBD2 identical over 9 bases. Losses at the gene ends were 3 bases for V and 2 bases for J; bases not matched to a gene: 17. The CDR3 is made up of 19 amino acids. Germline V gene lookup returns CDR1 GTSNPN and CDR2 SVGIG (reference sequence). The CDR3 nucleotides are TGTGCCTGGAGCCCGTCATCTGCGGGAGGGCCTTTTGCCTACAATGAGCAGTTCTTC. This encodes CAWSPSSAGGPFAYNEQFF. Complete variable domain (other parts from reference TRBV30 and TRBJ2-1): SQTIHQWPATLVQPVGSPLSLECTVEGTSNPNLYWYRQAAGRGLQLLFYSVGIGQISSEVPQNLSASRPQDRQFILSSKKLLLSDSGFYLCAWSPSSAGGPFAYNEQFFGPGTRLTVL.

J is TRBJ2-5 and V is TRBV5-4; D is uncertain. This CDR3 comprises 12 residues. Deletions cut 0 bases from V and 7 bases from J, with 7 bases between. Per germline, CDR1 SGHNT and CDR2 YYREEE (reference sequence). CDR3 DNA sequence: TGTGCCAGCAGCTTGGACAGCAGGACCCAGTACTTC. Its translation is CASSLDSRTQYF.

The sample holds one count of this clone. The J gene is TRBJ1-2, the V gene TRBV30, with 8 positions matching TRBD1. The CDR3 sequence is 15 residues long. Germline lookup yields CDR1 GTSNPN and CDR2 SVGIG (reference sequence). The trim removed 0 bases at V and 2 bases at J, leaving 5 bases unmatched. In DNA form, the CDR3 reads TGTGCCTGGAGTGTAAAACGACAGGGGAACTATGGCTACACCTTC. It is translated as CAWSVKRQGNYGYTF.

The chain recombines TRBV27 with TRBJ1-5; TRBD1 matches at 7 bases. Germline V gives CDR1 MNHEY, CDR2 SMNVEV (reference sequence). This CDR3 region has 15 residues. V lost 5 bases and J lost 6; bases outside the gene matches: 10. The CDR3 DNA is TGTGCCAGCAGTACCCTCAGGACAGGTGGTCAGCCCCAGCATTTT. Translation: CASSTLRTGGQPQHF.